A selection of T cell receptor beta chains follows, all from one sample in a study of PD-1 blockade in classical Hodgkin lymphoma. Here immunoSEQ multiplex PCR was the method, and the copy in TCRdb shows in-frame clones only, minus some. There are tens of thousands of clones in the sample; approximately 76% occur only once, and approximately 12% lies in the top ten. Sequenced here: peripheral blood mononuclear cells (PBMCs), sampled before the fourth cycle of nivolumab. These receptors originate from a human donor with classical Hodgkin lymphoma. The CDR3 runs from the conserved cysteine through the conserved F or W. The order of the fields is J gene, D gene, V gene, CDR3 protein. A D gene is named only where the DNA matches it firmly.

>TRBJ1-2|NA|TRBV5-1
CASSLAETAYGYTF
>TRBJ2-7|NA|TRBV27
CASRGVAYEQYF
>TRBJ2-1|NA|TRBV28
CASSFASRDIPYNEQFF
>TRBJ1-5|NA|TRBV28
CASRAGLTIQPQHF
>TRBJ2-7|NA|TRBV29-1
CSVFRGYEQYF
>TRBJ2-7|TRBD1|TRBV7-2
CASSLVGLRDRSYEQYF
>TRBJ1-6|TRBD1|TRBV4-1
CASSQDRDRGYDSPLHF
>TRBJ1-6|NA|TRBV7-9
CASSQTAYRSPLHF
>TRBJ2-1|NA|TRBV28
CASRTGDSASNEQFF
>TRBJ2-5|TRBD2|TRBV5-1
CASSPGLAGGLETQYF
>TRBJ2-1|NA|TRBV6-5
CASRGAGEQFF
>TRBJ2-5|NA|TRBV9
CASSVATQETQYF
>TRBJ1-1|NA|TRBV2
CASSEVAAEAFF
>TRBJ1-5|NA|TRBV5-4
CASSPAVNQPQHF
>TRBJ2-1|NA|TRBV28
CASSLKAGRVYNEQFF
>TRBJ1-1|TRBD1|TRBV19
CASSIEGQGVTEAFF
>TRBJ1-6|NA|TRBV7-2
CASSYFGRNNSPLHF
>TRBJ2-7|NA|TRBV6-5
CASSYSPSGYEQYF
>TRBJ2-3|NA|TRBV6-1
CASSVEGLEGDTQYF
>TRBJ1-2|NA|TRBV30
CAWSGGLWGYGYTF
>TRBJ2-5|NA|TRBV2
CASSEQGTRKETQYF
>TRBJ2-7|NA|TRBV5-4
CASSLGQNYEQYF
>TRBJ2-5|TRBD1|TRBV4-1
CASSQGDSGETQYF
>TRBJ2-3|TRBD2|TRBV18
CASSPPSSGRIPDTQYF
>TRBJ2-3|TRBD2|TRBV28
CASSPPPGRALAGGMSTDTQYF
>TRBJ1-2|NA|TRBV28
CASSPTANYGYTF
>TRBJ1-1|NA|TRBV7-6
CASSLRASNTEAFF
>TRBJ2-3|TRBD2|TRBV7-2
CASSLVGGPDTQYF
>TRBJ2-7|NA|TRBV18
CASSPRRDEQYF
>TRBJ2-7|TRBD1|TRBV4-3
CASSQLQGDHHEQYF
>TRBJ1-2|NA|TRBV7-2
CASSPTPGFYGYTF
>TRBJ1-1|NA|TRBV7-9
CASMIRGTEAFF
>TRBJ1-4|NA|TRBV2
CASSATPTTNEKLFF
>TRBJ1-1|NA|TRBV28
CASRGELMNTEAFF
>TRBJ1-1|NA|TRBV28
CASSLWGGSSEAFF
>TRBJ2-7|TRBD1|TRBV18
CASSPTGASYEQYF
>TRBJ1-5|TRBD1|TRBV7-8
CASSLGQENQPQHF
>TRBJ2-5|NA|TRBV28
CASGEYQETQYF
>TRBJ2-7|NA|TRBV4-1
CASSHSATDTYEQYF
>TRBJ1-2|NA|TRBV27
CASTTLLGGGYGYTF
>TRBJ1-4|NA|TRBV7-9
CASSSGPQRDEKLFF
>TRBJ1-4|NA|TRBV5-6
CASGRGATNEKLFF
>TRBJ2-2|TRBD2|TRBV2
CASSHPREKFTGELFF
>TRBJ1-3|NA|TRBV2
CASSEGYSGNTIYF
>TRBJ2-7|NA|TRBV20-1
CSASPKYEQYF
>TRBJ2-1|NA|TRBV2
CASSPNTGFEQFF
>TRBJ2-7|NA|TRBV28
CASSLFPQITYEQYF
>TRBJ1-3|NA|TRBV18
CASSTTPSSGNTIYF
>TRBJ1-1|NA|TRBV29-1
CSVDPFGQNTEAFF
>TRBJ1-1|NA|TRBV19
CASSIGQVVRNTEAFF
>TRBJ1-1|NA|TRBV5-1
CASSQLSQNTEAFF
>TRBJ1-1|NA|TRBV18
CASSPSTATEAFF
>TRBJ1-5|TRBD1|TRBV6-1
CASSEERQGFNQPQHF
>TRBJ2-1|TRBD2|TRBV9
CASSASGRAYNEQFF
>TRBJ2-1|TRBD2|TRBV4-1
CASSLRRSGRVGEQFF